This T cell receptor beta chain comes out of a study of T cells in Graves' hyperthyroidism and ophthalmopathy. TCR beta CDR3 regions were amplified from RNA. The TCR CDR3 first-round RT-PCR relied on the HTBI primer set. TCRdb recomputed calls from the multiplex PCR reads with MiXCR, one row per CDR3 protein. The table shows roughly 180,000 distinct CDR3 sequences, with over 7.5% occurring only once. CDR1 and CDR2 from the germline V gene are MNHEY and SVGAGI. The CDR3 is made up of 16 amino acids. Trimming shortened V by 4 bases and J by 0 bases, and 13 bases separated the two germline ends. The source is a woman aged 18-29 years with Graves' hyperthyroidism that later progressed to Graves' ophthalmopathy. Input material: blood. The chain joins TRBV6-5 to TRBJ1-3; perhaps TRBD1 as D (6 bases). CDR3 sequence reads: CASSWGDTSSGNTIYF. In DNA, the CDR3 is TGTGCCAGCAGTTGGGGGGACACGAGCTCTGGAAACACCATATATTTT.